Below are 11 T cell receptor beta chains sequenced from a single sample in a study of blood T cell repertoires in COVID-19. The repertoire was sequenced with immunoSEQ multiplex PCR; TCRdb's copy has only in-frame clones and lacks some. The profile shows roughly 200,000 clones, around 75% of them singletons. Input material: peripheral blood. The receptors come from a middle-aged woman with COVID-19, enrolled during active disease.

The rearrangement joins TRBV18 to TRBJ2-5, with D hard to call. This CDR3 spans 17 amino acids. Germline V gene lookup returns CDR1 KGHSH and CDR2 LQKENI. V was shortened by 5 bases and J by 3 bases, with 22 bases between the two germline ends. CDR3 protein: CASSFVAETGTKETQYF. CDR3 DNA sequence: TGTGCCAGCTCATTCGTCGCGGAAACTGGAACTAAAGAGACCCAGTACTTC.

This chain joins TRBV6-6 and TRBJ1-3; D ambiguous. The length of the CDR3 is 15 residues. The V end lost 8 bases, the J end lost 1 base, and 15 bases lay between the germline ends. CDR1 and CDR2 from the germline V gene are MNHNY and SVGAGI (reference sequence). The CDR3 DNA is TGTGCCAGCTTGAGAATGTCGGGGTCTGGAAACACCATATATTTT. This gives the protein CASLRMSGSGNTIYF.

The chain has TRBV25-1 and TRBJ2-5, with D possibly being TRBD1 (5 bases). V was clipped by 4 bases and J by 5 bases, with 11 bases between them. The CDR3 contains 13 residues. Germline CDR1 reads MGHDK; CDR2 reads SYGVNS. The CDR3 spells CASSVGVIETQYF. Written as DNA, the CDR3 is TGTGCCAGCAGTGTAGGGGTTATCGAGACCCAGTACTTC.

The chain couples TRBV30 to TRBJ2-7; D is uncertain. Trimming shortened V by 5 bases and J by 2 bases, and 10 bases separated the two germline ends. The CDR3 loop spans 12 amino acids. Germline loops: CDR1 GTSNPN, CDR2 SVGIG (reference sequence). The CDR3 loop reads CAWGRLTYEQYF. DNA for the CDR3: TGTGCCTGGGGACGTTTAACCTACGAGCAGTACTTC.

There are a few counts of this clone. The rearrangement links TRBV5-1 to TRBJ2-3, with 13 bases matching TRBD2. The CDR3 is made up of 17 amino acids. V dropped 2 bases and J dropped 2; count of bases not matched to a gene: 5. CDR1 is SGHRS, CDR2 YFSETQ, per germline. CDR3 coding DNA: TGCGCCAGCAGCTTAGGACTAGCGGGGGCCCCCACAGATACGCAGTATTTT. Amino acid sequence: CASSLGLAGAPTDTQYF.

V is TRBV25-1 and J is TRBJ1-2, with TRBD1 as a possible D gene (6 bases). Trimming stripped 4 bases from V and 6 bases from J, with 18 bases between. Germline V lookup: CDR1 MGHDK, CDR2 SYGVNS. This CDR3 contains 15 residues. CDR3 DNA: TGTGCCAGCAGTGCTCCCTTACAGGGATGGAATGGCTACACCTTC. This gives the protein CASSAPLQGWNGYTF.

The genes are TRBV6-5 and TRBJ1-5; D gene unclear. This CDR3 spans 14 amino acids. Per germline, CDR1 MNHEY and CDR2 SVGAGI. V gave up 8 bases and J gave up 0 bases, with 11 bases separating them. Written as DNA, the CDR3 is TGTGCCAGCTTAGAGATTCATAGCAATCAGCCCCAGCATTTT. Translated: CASLEIHSNQPQHF.

The J gene is TRBJ1-5, the V gene TRBV6-5; D ambiguous. The germline V gene encodes CDR1 MNHEY and CDR2 SVGAGI. The length of the CDR3 is 15 residues. Trimming shortened V by 6 bases and J by 0 bases, and 12 bases separated the two germline ends. DNA for the CDR3: TGTGCCAGCAGCCCAACAGTCTATAGCAATCAGCCCCAGCATTTT. This translates into CASSPTVYSNQPQHF.

J is TRBJ1-4 and V is TRBV6-5; TRBD1 might be the D (6 bases). Germline V CDR1 and CDR2: MNHEY, SVGAGI. The CDR3 is made up of 14 amino acids. Trimming shortened V by 6 bases and J by 8 bases, and 16 bases separated the two germline ends. CDR3: CASRGSGAQEKLFF. The CDR3 nucleotides are TGTGCCAGCAGAGGATCAGGGGCACAGGAAAAACTGTTTTTT.

V gene TRBV19 combines with J gene TRBJ2-1; tentatively, D is TRBD2 (5 bases). Per the germline V gene, CDR1 is LNHDA and CDR2 is SQIVND (reference sequence). V lost 7 bases, J lost 4 bases, and 14 bases lay in between. CDR3 size: 14 residues. DNA for the CDR3: TGTGCCAGTACAGCGGCTGCCGGGTACAATGAGCAGTTCTTC. It yields the protein CASTAAAGYNEQFF.

This CDR3 reads CSVGDPQGAQHF. DNA for the CDR3: TGCAGCGTTGGCGACCCCCAAGGAGCCCAGCATTTT. The chain links TRBV29-1 to TRBJ1-5; D gene ambiguous. Germline CDR1 reads SQVTM; CDR2 reads ANQGSEA. The V end was cut by 4 bases, the J end by 11 bases, with 15 bases between. The CDR3 contains 12 residues. The entire variable domain, with the rest obtained from reference TRBV29-1 and TRBJ1-5, is as follows: SAVISQKPSRDICQRGTSLTIQCQVDSQVTMMFWYRQQPGQSLTLIATANQGSEATYESGFVIDKFPISRPNLTFSTLTVSNMSPEDSSIYLCSVGDPQGAQHFGDGTRLSIL.